This TCR beta chain was captured in a study of neurological immune-mediated disorders. TCRdb reprocessed the 5' RACE reads with MiXCR, giving one entry per CDR3 protein. The table records roughly 70,000 distinct CDR3 sequences, around 3.9% of them present only once. Trimming cost V 3 bases and J 5 bases; bases outside gene matches: 13. The CDR3 length is 18 residues. Germline V gives CDR1 MNHEY, CDR2 SMNVEV (reference sequence). This clonotype has at least ten counts. Sequencing was done on a sample of PBMCs. V gene TRBV27 combines with J gene TRBJ2-5; 12 bases align to TRBD2. The sequence derives from a man aged 25-45 years with multiple sclerosis. For the CDR3, the DNA is TGTGCCAGCAGTTTGGAGGGAACTAGCGGGGGGCGGGAGGAGACCCAGTACTTC. It yields the protein CASSLEGTSGGREETQYF.